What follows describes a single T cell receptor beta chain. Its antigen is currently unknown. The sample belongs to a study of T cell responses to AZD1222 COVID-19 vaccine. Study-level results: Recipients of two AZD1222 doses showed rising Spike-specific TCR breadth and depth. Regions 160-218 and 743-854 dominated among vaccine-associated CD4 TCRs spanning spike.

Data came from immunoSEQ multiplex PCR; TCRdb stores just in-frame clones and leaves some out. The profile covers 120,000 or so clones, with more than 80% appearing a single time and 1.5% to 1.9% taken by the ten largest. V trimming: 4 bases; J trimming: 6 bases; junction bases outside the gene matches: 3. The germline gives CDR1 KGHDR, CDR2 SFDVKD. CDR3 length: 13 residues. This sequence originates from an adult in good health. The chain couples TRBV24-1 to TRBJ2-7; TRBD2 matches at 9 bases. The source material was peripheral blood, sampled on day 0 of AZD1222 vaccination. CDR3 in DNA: TGTGCCACCAGTGAACTAGCGGGTGGCGAGCAGTACTTC. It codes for CATSELAGGEQYF.